These 24 T cell receptor beta chains were all obtained from the same sample, sequenced in a study of control samples from healthy donors and cancer patients. Method: immunoSEQ multiplex PCR; TCRdb's copy keeps in-frame clones and lacks some. The sample yields some 120,000 clones, about 93% seen once. Sample: blood. These receptors all stem from a man between 25 and 39 years old in good health.

The V call is TRBV28, the J call TRBJ2-2, with D possibly TRBD1 on 6 matching bases. The V end lost 10 bases, the J end lost 6 bases, and 9 bases lay between the germline ends. CDR3 length equals 11 residues. Germline V gene lookup returns CDR1 MDHEN and CDR2 SYDVKM. CDR3: CATRGSGELFF. CDR3 coding DNA: TGTGCCACCAGGGGATCCGGGGAGCTGTTTTTT. The full variable domain, with the rest looked up from reference TRBV28 and TRBJ2-2, is DVKVTQSSRYLVKRTGEKVFLECVQDMDHENMFWYRQDPGLGLRLIYFSYDVKMKEKGDIPEGYSVSREKKERFSLILESASTNQTSMYLCATRGSGELFFGEGSRLTVL.

This clone was detected only once. The CDR3 nucleotides read TGCGCCAGCAGCTTGGAGTCAAACACTGAAGCTTTCTTT. The encoded protein is CASSLESNTEAFF. V usage is TRBV5-1 and J usage is TRBJ1-1; D not resolved. The CDR3 is made up of 13 amino acids. The germline CDR1 and CDR2 sequences are SGHRS and YFSETQ. V was cut by 0 bases and J by 2 bases, with 5 bases left in between.

This chain connects TRBV25-1 to TRBJ2-3; no firm D call. The CDR3 consists of 15 residues. Trimming took 2 bases from V and 0 from J, leaving 9 bases between them. CDR1 MGHDK and CDR2 SYGVNS come from the germline V gene. Here the CDR3 DNA reads TGTGCCAGCAGTGAAGCAGGATTTAGCACAGATACGCAGTATTTT. Encoded protein: CASSEAGFSTDTQYF.

The chain recombines TRBV5-1 with TRBJ1-1; D remains ambiguous. Trimming shortened V by 1 base and J by 11 bases, and 12 bases separated the two germline ends. There are 12 residues in the CDR3. CDR1 is SGHRS, CDR2 YFSETQ, per germline. CDR3 DNA: TGCGCCAGCAGCTTGAACACCAATCGGGCTTTCTTT. This gives the protein CASSLNTNRAFF.

The chain uses TRBV10-3 and TRBJ2-7, with unresolved D. V lost 7 bases to trimming and J lost 5 bases, with 15 bases between them. The CDR3 loop spans 13 amino acids. CDR1 ENHRY and CDR2 SYGVKD come from the germline V gene. In nucleotides, the CDR3 is TGTGCCATCACTCCGGGCCAGCAGCACGAGCAGTACTTC. It translates to CAITPGQQHEQYF.

The J gene is TRBJ2-1, the V gene TRBV7-8, with 7 positions matching TRBD2. The J segment lost 2 bases and the V segment lost 0 bases, leaving 1 base of the junction unmatched. The CDR3 is made up of 15 amino acids. The germline V gene encodes CDR1 SGHVS and CDR2 FQNEAQ. The DNA of the CDR3 is TGTGCCAGCAGCTTAGCGGGGGGGACCTACAATGAGCAGTTCTTC. This gives the protein CASSLAGGTYNEQFF.

The rearrangement links TRBV6-5 to TRBJ1-2, with a weak D call TRBD1 (5 bases). CDR3 length equals 13 residues. Trimming stripped 6 bases from V and 0 bases from J, with 8 bases between. CDR1 is MNHEY and CDR2 is SVGAGI in the germline V gene. The CDR3 region has the DNA TGTGCCAGCAGAAGGGGTTCTAACTATGGCTACACCTTC. It codes for CASRRGSNYGYTF.

This chain links TRBV18 with TRBJ2-2, with 7 bases that match TRBD1. CDR1 is KGHSH and CDR2 is LQKENI in the germline V gene. This CDR3 spans 14 amino acids. Unmatched junction bases numbered 8, after V lost 6 bases and J lost 7 bases. In nucleotides, the CDR3 is TGTGCCAGCTCTCGACAGGGAAGGGACGGGGAGCTGTTTTTT. It translates to CASSRQGRDGELFF.

This rearrangement joins TRBV12-5 to TRBJ2-1; D uncertain. CDR1 LGHNT and CDR2 FRNRAP come from the germline V gene. V shed 2 bases and J shed 15 bases, with 14 bases lying between them. CDR3 length: 12 amino acids. CDR3 coding DNA: TGTGCTAGTGGTTTGTCGACTGGTTCGGGGTTCTTC. Protein product: CASGLSTGSGFF.

This chain joins TRBV12-5 and TRBJ1-5; possibly TRBD1 for D (5 bases). This CDR3 is 13 amino acids long. V was pared by 3 bases and J by 7 bases, with 10 bases between. CDR1 is LGHNT and CDR2 is FRNRAP in the germline V gene. CDR3 bases: TGTGCTAGTGGTTTAGGGGAGGGCCAGCCCCAGCATTTT. It encodes CASGLGEGQPQHF.

J is TRBJ2-3 and V is TRBV2, with TRBD2 as a possible D gene (6 bases). V lost 6 bases and J 0 bases, leaving 13 bases between the germline ends. This CDR3 spans 15 amino acids. Germline lookup yields CDR1 SNHLY and CDR2 FYNNEI. This CDR3 reads CASSPSDYSTDTQYF. The DNA for the CDR3 is TGTGCCAGCAGCCCGTCGGACTATAGCACAGATACGCAGTATTTT.

Only a few counts were recorded for this clone. V gene TRBV7-2 combines with J gene TRBJ2-5, with D possibly TRBD1 on 6 matching bases. The CDR3 has 13 amino acids. The germline CDR1 and CDR2 sequences are SGHTA and FQGNSA. Trimming left V 4 bases short and J 2 bases short, with 8 bases between. The CDR3 nucleotides read TGTGCCAGCAGCTGGGGGCCGCAAGAGACCCAGTACTTC. It is translated as CASSWGPQETQYF.

CDR3 in DNA: TGTGCCAGTAGTATGACCCGGGGTCAAGAGACCCAGTACTTC. Its translation: CASSMTRGQETQYF. This sequence joins TRBV19 and TRBJ2-5; the D gene is possibly TRBD2 (5 bases). Trimming took 3 bases from V and 2 from J, leaving 10 bases between them. Germline V gene data show CDR1 as LNHDA and CDR2 as SQIVND (reference sequence). The CDR3 is 14 residues long.

The chain joins TRBV2 to TRBJ2-5, with D maybe TRBD1 (6 bases). V was shortened by 7 bases and J by 5 bases, with 20 bases between the two germline ends. Per germline, CDR1 SNHLY and CDR2 FYNNEI. The CDR3 length is 15 residues. The CDR3 coding sequence is TGTGCCAGCAAATCCCCCCAGGGGTATGGGGAGACCCAGTACTTC. Its protein product is CASKSPQGYGETQYF.

The chain couples TRBV5-6 to TRBJ2-2; no definite D call. Germline CDR1 is SGHDT and CDR2 is YYEEEE. This CDR3 has 12 residues. V lost 4 bases to trimming and J lost 7 bases, with 8 bases between them. The CDR3 DNA sequence: TGTGCCAGCAGCGCGCGGCGCGGGGAGCTGTTTTTT. Its translation is CASSARRGELFF.

The chain carries TRBV7-2 and TRBJ2-7, with unresolved D. In germline, CDR1 is SGHTA, CDR2 FQGNSA. This CDR3 is built from 13 residues. V gave up 3 bases and J gave up 2 bases, with 8 bases separating them. In nucleotides, the CDR3 is TGTGCCAGCAGCTTTAGCCAGACCTACGAGCAGTACTTC. This codes for CASSFSQTYEQYF.

The sample holds a few counts of this clone. The gene calls are TRBV5-6 and TRBJ2-2, with unresolved D. Between the trimmed V and J ends, which lost 0 bases and 5 bases, there was a span of 8 bases. The CDR3 totals 14 residues. Germline loops: CDR1 SGHDT, CDR2 YYEEEE. The CDR3 sequence: CASSLVTGTGELFF. The CDR3 DNA follows: TGTGCCAGCAGCTTGGTTACCGGGACCGGGGAGCTGTTTTTT. Complete variable domain (other parts from reference TRBV5-6 and TRBJ2-2): DAGVTQSPTHLIKTRGQQVTLRCSPKSGHDTVSWYQQALGQGPQFIFQYYEEEERQRGNFPDRFSGHQFPNYSSELNVNALLLGDSALYLCASSLVTGTGELFFGEGSRLTVL.

The CDR3 region is CASSVLPGPAGDTQYF. As DNA, the CDR3 is TGTGCCAGCAGCGTCTTACCGGGTCCCGCGGGAGATACGCAGTATTTT. The genes are TRBV9 and TRBJ2-3; a weak D match, TRBD2 (5 bases). V shed 2 bases and J shed 5 bases, with 18 bases lying between them. The CDR3 length is 16 residues. Germline CDR1 and CDR2: SGDLS and YYNGEE.

This sequence joins TRBV11-2 and TRBJ2-5; maybe TRBD2 (7 bases). V lost 7 bases to trimming and J lost 5 bases, with 26 bases between them. The CDR3 consists of 17 residues. CDR1 SGHAT and CDR2 FQNNGV come from the germline V gene. The CDR3 sequence: CASKRTSRAGAGETQYF. The CDR3 nucleotides read TGTGCCAGCAAACGAACTTCCCGGGCGGGGGCAGGTGAGACCCAGTACTTC.

The chain joins TRBV18 to TRBJ2-1, with D tentatively TRBD2 (5 bases). The CDR3 is 12 amino acids. V lost 3 bases and J lost 9, with 9 bases in between. Germline V gene data show CDR1 as KGHSH and CDR2 as LQKENI. Written as DNA, the CDR3 is TGTGCCAGCTCACCGGCCGGGATTGAGCAGTTCTTC. This codes for CASSPAGIEQFF.

V gene TRBV12-5 combines with J gene TRBJ1-3; 7 bases align to TRBD1. The V gene's germline CDR1 is LGHNT and CDR2 FRNRAP. J gave up 2 bases and V 6 bases, and 1 base lay outside the gene matches. The CDR3 sequence is 13 residues long. CDR3 bases: TGTGCTAGTGGCCAGGGGGCTGGAAACACCATATATTTT. It yields the protein CASGQGAGNTIYF.

The table lists this clone with a count of one. The chain couples TRBV29-1 to TRBJ1-1, with D tentatively TRBD1 (6 bases). Germline V lookup: CDR1 SQVTM, CDR2 ANQGSEA. Trimming pared 4 bases from V and 11 bases from J, leaving 11 bases between. This CDR3 is 10 amino acids long. The CDR3 sequence is CSVAGERAFF. Here the CDR3 DNA reads TGCAGCGTTGCAGGGGAAAGGGCTTTCTTT. Combining the CDR3 with reference TRBV29-1 and TRBJ1-1 gives the whole variable domain SAVISQKPSRDICQRGTSLTIQCQVDSQVTMMFWYRQQPGQSLTLIATANQGSEATYESGFVIDKFPISRPNLTFSTLTVSNMSPEDSSIYLCSVAGERAFFGQGTRLTVV.

The chain couples TRBV29-1 to TRBJ2-1, with a tentative D call TRBD1 (6 bases). The V gene's germline CDR1 is SQVTM and CDR2 ANQGSEA. Trimming pared 7 bases from V and 12 bases from J, leaving 19 bases between. This CDR3 region has 12 residues. CDR3 protein: CSATRDRFGQFF. CDR3 sequence (DNA): TGCAGCGCCACCCGAGACAGGTTTGGGCAGTTCTTC.

This chain connects TRBV5-1 to TRBJ1-1, with 8 nucleotides matching TRBD1. Germline CDR1 is SGHRS and CDR2 is YFSETQ. V shed 2 bases, J shed 8 bases, and the junction held 14 bases outside the gene matches. This CDR3 is built from 16 residues. CDR3 amino acids: CASSLDGQGGIAEAFF. Here the CDR3 DNA reads TGCGCCAGCAGCTTAGACGGACAGGGAGGAATTGCGGAAGCTTTCTTT.